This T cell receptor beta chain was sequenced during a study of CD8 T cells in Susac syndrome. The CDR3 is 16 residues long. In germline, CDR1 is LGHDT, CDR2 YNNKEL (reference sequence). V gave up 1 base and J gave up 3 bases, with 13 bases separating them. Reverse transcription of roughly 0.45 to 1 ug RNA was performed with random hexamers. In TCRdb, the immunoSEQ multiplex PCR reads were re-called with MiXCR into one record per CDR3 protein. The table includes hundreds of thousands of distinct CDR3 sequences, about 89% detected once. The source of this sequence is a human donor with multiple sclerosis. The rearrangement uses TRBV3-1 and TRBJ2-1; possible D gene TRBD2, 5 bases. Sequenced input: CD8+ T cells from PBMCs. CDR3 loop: CASSQGTRPLYNEQFF. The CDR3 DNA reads TGTGCCAGCAGCCAAGGGACTCGTCCCCTCTACAATGAGCAGTTCTTC.